The sequence of this T cell receptor (beta chain) was determined in a study of T cell repertoires in ileal Crohn's disease. Libraries were prepared by immunoSEQ multiplex PCR; TCRdb keeps only in-frame clonotypes and omits some of them. The sample records about 13,000 clones, 82% being singletons. This TCR was sampled from an adult with Crohn's disease. The sequencing sample was made of ileal tissue.

As DNA, the CDR3 is TGTGCCAGCAGTCCCTGGGAGTACTCTGGAAACACCATATATTTT. This gives the protein CASSPWEYSGNTIYF. This rearrangement joins TRBV6-5 to TRBJ1-3; D unresolved. The CDR3 runs 15 residues. In germline, CDR1 is MNHEY, CDR2 SVGAGI. V dropped 5 bases and J dropped 0 bases, with 11 bases sitting between them.